This T cell receptor (beta chain) was profiled in a study of cytomegalovirus exposure and HLA in healthy donors (dated by TCRdb to about 2017). About the investigation overall: An earlier analysis of approximately 600 of the donors reported 250 to 300 Gb of sequence data and 100 million to 130 million unique TCR beta sequences from some 180 million T cells. Roughly 300 gigabases of sequencing data and roughly 81 million unique TCR sequences made up an early release that covered roughly 670 HLA-typed donors. Of the 350 to 450 genotyped donors, around 81% fell in the genetic ancestry cluster associated with self-reported Caucasian donors. The study was designed to test whether signatures of past pathogen exposure could be identified by cataloging public T cell receptors. The study profiled the T cell repertoires of hundreds of subjects by immunosequencing and related them to cytomegalovirus serostatus. Besides the first cohort of approximately 710 subjects, a separate validation cohort made up of 95 to 150 different subjects was used. The study combined high-throughput TCR immunosequencing, statistical association of individual TCRs with disease status, and machine learning to predict cytomegalovirus infection status. A later analysis re-analyzed previously published TCR beta repertoires from 666 donors and added high-resolution HLA genotyping to study TCR occurrence patterns. In the later analysis, no new phenotypic data were used to find candidate immune exposures; instead, reliance was placed on TCR beta sequences and their occurrence across donors. In an earlier analysis of 587 of the donors, high-throughput TCR beta sequencing was used to judge whether each TCR beta V gene segment behaved as functional or pseudogenic. Donor age, sex, ethnicity and CMV serostatus were collected together with the repertoire data. In a later genetic analysis, genome-wide SNP genotypes for about 55% of the roughly 700 donors were used, and that subset was treated as a discovery cohort. Every repertoire in the discovery cohort had been generated on one and the same sequencing platform. Class I and class II HLA loci were covered by the typing at four-digit resolution. The number of typed donors differed by locus: roughly 620-640 for A, B, C, DRB1 and DQB1; 522 for DQA1; over 600 for DPA1; and some 450 for DPB1. Because of strong linkage in the cohort, five DR-DQ haplotypes were treated as single units for association and clustering. On average, around 230,000 unique TCR beta nucleotide sequences were sequenced per donor among a few hundred genotyped donors of the cohort, with roughly a sixth of those sequences being non-productive.

With regard to this clone: Its recognized antigen is unknown. The sample holds no much larger clone one base away, and base qualities are not on file.

Cut back by 6 bases and 6 bases, the V and J ends lie 12 bases apart. Based on the germline V gene (reference sequence), the CDR1 and CDR2 sequences are MNHEY and SMNVEV. The CDR3 has 13 amino acids, counting the end cysteine and phenylalanine. Left in the record is the CDR3 DNA by itself, 39 bases read in frame from the first base. The library was built by means of the immunoSEQ multiplex PCR assay. For the multiplex PCR, a mixture combining 60 forward primers for TCR Vbeta segments and 13 reverse primers for TCR Jbeta segments was used. The CDR3 region of rearranged TCR beta genes was amplified from genomic DNA with a multiplex PCR assay. The Illumina HiSeq System was used to sequence the amplified TCR beta libraries as 87-base-pair reads. For the original study's pipeline: Across the 500 to 750 repertoires, a later analysis counted approximately 83 million unique TCR beta chains, around 10 million of which were shared by at least two donors. A nearest-neighbor algorithm error-corrected the raw reads and collapsed the reads into unique sequences, merging closely related sequences to remove PCR and sequencing errors. V, D and J gene segments were assigned by aligning CDR3 sequences to IMGT reference sequences. For a sequence to be retained, at least a six-nucleotide match to both a V gene segment and a J gene segment was required. Rearrangements were classified as productive when the CDR3 lacked stop codons and remained in frame with V and J, and all other rearrangements were classified as non-productive. Following IMGT convention, CDR3 was defined as the stretch from the second conserved V-encoded cysteine to the conserved J-encoded phenylalanine. The earlier analysis of roughly 590 of the donors excluded any sequence lacking an unambiguous match to a single V gene segment. An earlier analysis of approximately 590 of the donors called V segments functional above 56.7% productive rearrangements and segregating when the between-donor standard deviation exceeded 5%. A statistical classification framework was built for diagnosing cytomegalovirus status from the catalog of TCR beta chain sequences. V and J gene assignment, in a later analysis, came from comparing TCR nucleotide sequences with IMGT/GENE-DB human TR gene sequences. In a later analysis, CDR3 sequences and most-parsimonious VDJ recombination scenarios were assigned using the TCRdist pipeline. In a later analysis, every TCR beta chain was defined by the combination of its CDR3 amino acid sequence and its V-gene family, and reads without a unique V-gene family were dropped. To address suspected cross-contamination and a sequencing artifact, a later analysis removed roughly 580 highly shared, low-generation-probability nucleotide sequences. In a later analysis, a clonal expansion index for each public chain was calculated from normalized within-repertoire ranks of inferred template counts. In a later analysis, generation probabilities were computed using a VDJ recombination model fitted to out-of-frame rearrangements, and the results were checked against IGoR. A later analysis scored TCR-TCR, TCR-HLA and TCR-CMV co-occurrence with hypergeometric tests, applying a repertoire-size bias correction to TCR pairs. To estimate false discovery rates, a later analysis permuted the HLA or CMV assignments 20 times. In a later analysis, co-occurring TCRs were grouped using DBSCAN, with TCRdist sequence similarity added in when clustering inside HLA-allele-positive subsets. For co-occurrence clustering, repertoires with fewer than 30,000 or more than 120,000 public chains were excluded, along with 5 or 6 repertoires with anomalous nucleotide sharing. TCRdb re-hosts the immuneACCESS table, in-frame sequences only. Its copies lack some clones; in the studies checked, an unresolved V gene accounts for under half of them, and the cause for the rest is not known. V and J calls and clone size are as listed in that table; D and trimming were resolved from the DNA. This sample has around 130,000 clones in its table, and about 76% of those were observed once. The biggest ten clones account for approximately 7% of the sample.

The cohort consisted of hundreds of healthy bone marrow donors. At the time of sampling, every cohort member was nominally healthy, though immune exposures that went unrecorded were likely present. The donor tested CMV seropositive and was one of the 289 seropositive cohort members. A peripheral blood sample was provided by each donor, and peripheral blood mononuclear cells were used for TCR beta sequencing. The Qiagen DNeasy Blood Extraction Kit was used to extract genomic DNA from the blood cell samples. Broad study findings and their caveats: A later genetic analysis reported fewer N-insertions in productive TCRs among donors in an Asian-associated ancestry cluster than the roughly 620-donor mean. A total of some 180 TCR beta chains were listed by the study as associated with cytomegalovirus. Several of the top co-occurrence clusters appeared to be linked to parvovirus B19, influenza, CMV and Epstein-Barr virus, according to a later analysis. Presence/absence analyses assumed roughly uniform sequencing depth across donors, an assumption that may not hold. A later analysis found that TCR association rates varied across HLA loci, with DRB1 alleles showing the most associated TCRs and HLA-C alleles the fewest. The only immune exposure information available for the cohort was CMV serostatus. Correlated functional status among segregating V segments might be attributable to linkage disequilibrium, but an unknown experimental factor could not be ruled out. In a later genetic analysis, a missense DCLRE1C variant was associated with V-gene and J-gene trimming of TCR beta chains, and the association was replicated in an independent cohort. The authors suggested that the approach could potentially be generalized to other disease states and immunological phenotypes. Some IMGT-functional V segments, including TRBV6-2 and TRBV6-3, could not be told apart with the 87-base-pair reads, so those segments were excluded. A cluster of highly shared sequence variants was judged likely to be a technical artifact of the sequencing pipeline. In an earlier analysis of 450 to 750 of the donors, most TCR beta V segments appeared in productive rearrangements about 87% or about 30% of the time, broadly matching IMGT annotations. Because counts were too low, 15 or so rarely observed V segments, including chromosome 9 orphons, were excluded from the earlier analysis of roughly 580 of the donors. Specific HLA alleles were associated with 18,000 or so TCR beta sequences at a false discovery rate of 0.05 in a later analysis. Cytomegalovirus status was reported to be diagnosed by the classifier with high specificity and sensitivity in both the original and validation cohorts. Assigning TCR associations to individual alleles was difficult when HLA alleles, especially DR and DQ, strongly co-occurred. HLA typing was unavailable for some donors at each locus, so association tests used only the typed subset. In vitro tests confirmed that a few of the cytomegalovirus-associated TCR beta chains recognize cytomegalovirus antigens. Most TCR sequences were observed very rarely across donors, whereas some public TCRs were present in many individuals. In a later analysis, most CMV-associated TCR beta chains were found to appear HLA-restricted, with HLA associations seemingly driven largely by CMV exposure. In a later analysis, HLA-associated TCR beta chains were found to be more clonally expanded and to have lower generation probabilities than equally common non-associated chains. A further reported finding was that TCR beta sequences accurately predicted the HLA-A and HLA-B alleles for most subjects in the first cohort. The cohort was sequenced for TCR beta chains only, and without alpha or paired-chain data the features that could be detected were limited.

This TCR came from a man in his forties in good health and CMV-seropositive. Sequenced input: PBMCs. Here the chain combines TRBV27 and TRBJ2-1; the D gene is perhaps TRBD2, on 5 matching bases. CDR3 protein: CASRLSAINEQFF. The DNA sequence is given as TGTGCCAGCAGACTTAGCGCAATCAATGAGCAGTTCTTC.